This record covers a single TCR beta chain. Authors' analysis steps: Estimation of nucleated cell counts relied on the amplification of reference gene primers. Sequencing was performed with immunoSEQ multiplex PCR; in TCRdb, only in-frame clones are kept and a portion is missing. For V, J and clone size, that table is used; D and trimming come from the DNA. The sample holds roughly 130,000 clones, 84% seen once. The entry originates in a study of blood T cell repertoires in COVID-19. About the study: The United States, Italy and Spain supplied acute and convalescent COVID-19 samples.

The CDR3 has 14 residues. Trimming took 6 bases from V and 0 from J, leaving 9 bases between them. Germline CDR1 reads SGHAT; CDR2 reads FQDESV (reference sequence). The clonotype was recovered from a woman aged 30 to 39 who had recovered from COVID-19. The chain is built from TRBV11-1 and TRBJ2-1; D unresolved. Sequencing was done on a sample of peripheral blood. The CDR3, as DNA: TGTGCCAGCAGACCCCTCAGCTCCTACAATGAGCAGTTCTTC. Protein sequence: CASRPLSSYNEQFF.